This T cell receptor (beta chain) comes out of a study of T-cell reconstitution after alpha-beta-depleted transplantation in children. It was with unique molecular identifiers that the TCRbeta library was prepared. Each CDR3 protein gets one entry after TCRdb re-called the PCR reads with MiXCR. The data show about 580,000 distinct CDR3 sequences, roughly 23% seen once. This TCR was sampled from a boy less than two years old who had a stem cell transplant for acute myeloid leukemia, so the T cells may come from the graft donor. Sequencing was performed on PBMCs, mostly from graft donor cells, taken 360 days after TCRalphabeta/CD19-depleted stem cell transplant.

Here the CDR3 DNA reads TGTGCCAGCAGTGATTCCACAGGGTCGCGGACCGGGGAGCTGTTTTTT. This sequence encodes CASSDSTGSRTGELFF. This chain connects TRBV25-1 to TRBJ2-2; D is perhaps TRBD1 (6 bases). CDR1 is MGHDK and CDR2 is SYGVNS in the germline V gene. Trimming stripped 3 bases from V and 5 bases from J, with 16 bases between. There are 16 residues in the CDR3.